The T cell receptor beta chain under discussion was sequenced for a study of blood T cell repertoires in COVID-19. Background on the study: The United States, Italy and Spain were the sources of the acute and convalescent COVID-19 samples. T cells, B-cell-depleted T cells, or PBMCs supplied cDNA or gDNA.

Germline V gene lookup returns CDR1 MGHDK and CDR2 SYGVNS. The CDR3 is 15 residues long. The ends lost 3 bases at V and 0 bases at J; junction bases unmatched: 3. Per the authors' pipeline: Reference gene primer amplification gave estimated nucleated cell counts. Here immunoSEQ multiplex PCR was the method, and the copy in TCRdb shows in-frame clones only, minus some. The DNA gave D and trimming, while V, J and clone size come from that table. The sample contains 100,000 or so clones, almost 85% of which appear only once. This sequence originates from a man in his fifties with active or convalescent COVID-19. V is TRBV25-1 and J is TRBJ1-2; 8 positions match TRBD1. The sample comprised peripheral blood. CDR3 nucleotides: TGTGCCAGCAGTGACAGGGGGCCAACTAACTATGGCTACACCTTC. Residues: CASSDRGPTNYGYTF.